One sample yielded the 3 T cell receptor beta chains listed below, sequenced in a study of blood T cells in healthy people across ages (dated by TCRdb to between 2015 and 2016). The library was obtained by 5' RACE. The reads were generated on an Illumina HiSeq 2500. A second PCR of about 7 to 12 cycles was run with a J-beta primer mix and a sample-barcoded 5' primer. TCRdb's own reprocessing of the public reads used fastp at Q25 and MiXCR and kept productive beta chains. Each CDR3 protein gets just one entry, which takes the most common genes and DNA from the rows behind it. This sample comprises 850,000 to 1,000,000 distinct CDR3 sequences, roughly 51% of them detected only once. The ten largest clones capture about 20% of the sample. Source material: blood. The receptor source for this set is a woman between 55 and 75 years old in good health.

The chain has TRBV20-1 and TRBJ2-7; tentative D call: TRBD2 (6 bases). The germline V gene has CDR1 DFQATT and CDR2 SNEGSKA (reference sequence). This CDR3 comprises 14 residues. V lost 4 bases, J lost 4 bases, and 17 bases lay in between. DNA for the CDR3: TGCAGTGCTATCCCCCCACAGGAGGGTTACGAGCAGTACTTC. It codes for CSAIPPQEGYEQYF.

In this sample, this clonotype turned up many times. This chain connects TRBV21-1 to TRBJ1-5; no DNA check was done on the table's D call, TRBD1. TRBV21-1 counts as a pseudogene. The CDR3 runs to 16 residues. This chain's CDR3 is CASRYVGDSSNQPQHF. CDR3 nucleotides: TGTGCCAGCCGATATGTGGGGGATTCTAGCAATCAGCCCCAGCATTTT.

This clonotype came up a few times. CDR3 coding DNA: TGTGCCAGCAGCAATACAGGGGGTCACCAAGAGACCCAGTACTTC. Its translation: CASSNTGGHQETQYF. The chain recombines TRBV21-1 with TRBJ2-5; the table's D call TRBD1 went unverified against the DNA. TRBV21-1 is a recognized pseudogene. The CDR3 runs to 15 residues.